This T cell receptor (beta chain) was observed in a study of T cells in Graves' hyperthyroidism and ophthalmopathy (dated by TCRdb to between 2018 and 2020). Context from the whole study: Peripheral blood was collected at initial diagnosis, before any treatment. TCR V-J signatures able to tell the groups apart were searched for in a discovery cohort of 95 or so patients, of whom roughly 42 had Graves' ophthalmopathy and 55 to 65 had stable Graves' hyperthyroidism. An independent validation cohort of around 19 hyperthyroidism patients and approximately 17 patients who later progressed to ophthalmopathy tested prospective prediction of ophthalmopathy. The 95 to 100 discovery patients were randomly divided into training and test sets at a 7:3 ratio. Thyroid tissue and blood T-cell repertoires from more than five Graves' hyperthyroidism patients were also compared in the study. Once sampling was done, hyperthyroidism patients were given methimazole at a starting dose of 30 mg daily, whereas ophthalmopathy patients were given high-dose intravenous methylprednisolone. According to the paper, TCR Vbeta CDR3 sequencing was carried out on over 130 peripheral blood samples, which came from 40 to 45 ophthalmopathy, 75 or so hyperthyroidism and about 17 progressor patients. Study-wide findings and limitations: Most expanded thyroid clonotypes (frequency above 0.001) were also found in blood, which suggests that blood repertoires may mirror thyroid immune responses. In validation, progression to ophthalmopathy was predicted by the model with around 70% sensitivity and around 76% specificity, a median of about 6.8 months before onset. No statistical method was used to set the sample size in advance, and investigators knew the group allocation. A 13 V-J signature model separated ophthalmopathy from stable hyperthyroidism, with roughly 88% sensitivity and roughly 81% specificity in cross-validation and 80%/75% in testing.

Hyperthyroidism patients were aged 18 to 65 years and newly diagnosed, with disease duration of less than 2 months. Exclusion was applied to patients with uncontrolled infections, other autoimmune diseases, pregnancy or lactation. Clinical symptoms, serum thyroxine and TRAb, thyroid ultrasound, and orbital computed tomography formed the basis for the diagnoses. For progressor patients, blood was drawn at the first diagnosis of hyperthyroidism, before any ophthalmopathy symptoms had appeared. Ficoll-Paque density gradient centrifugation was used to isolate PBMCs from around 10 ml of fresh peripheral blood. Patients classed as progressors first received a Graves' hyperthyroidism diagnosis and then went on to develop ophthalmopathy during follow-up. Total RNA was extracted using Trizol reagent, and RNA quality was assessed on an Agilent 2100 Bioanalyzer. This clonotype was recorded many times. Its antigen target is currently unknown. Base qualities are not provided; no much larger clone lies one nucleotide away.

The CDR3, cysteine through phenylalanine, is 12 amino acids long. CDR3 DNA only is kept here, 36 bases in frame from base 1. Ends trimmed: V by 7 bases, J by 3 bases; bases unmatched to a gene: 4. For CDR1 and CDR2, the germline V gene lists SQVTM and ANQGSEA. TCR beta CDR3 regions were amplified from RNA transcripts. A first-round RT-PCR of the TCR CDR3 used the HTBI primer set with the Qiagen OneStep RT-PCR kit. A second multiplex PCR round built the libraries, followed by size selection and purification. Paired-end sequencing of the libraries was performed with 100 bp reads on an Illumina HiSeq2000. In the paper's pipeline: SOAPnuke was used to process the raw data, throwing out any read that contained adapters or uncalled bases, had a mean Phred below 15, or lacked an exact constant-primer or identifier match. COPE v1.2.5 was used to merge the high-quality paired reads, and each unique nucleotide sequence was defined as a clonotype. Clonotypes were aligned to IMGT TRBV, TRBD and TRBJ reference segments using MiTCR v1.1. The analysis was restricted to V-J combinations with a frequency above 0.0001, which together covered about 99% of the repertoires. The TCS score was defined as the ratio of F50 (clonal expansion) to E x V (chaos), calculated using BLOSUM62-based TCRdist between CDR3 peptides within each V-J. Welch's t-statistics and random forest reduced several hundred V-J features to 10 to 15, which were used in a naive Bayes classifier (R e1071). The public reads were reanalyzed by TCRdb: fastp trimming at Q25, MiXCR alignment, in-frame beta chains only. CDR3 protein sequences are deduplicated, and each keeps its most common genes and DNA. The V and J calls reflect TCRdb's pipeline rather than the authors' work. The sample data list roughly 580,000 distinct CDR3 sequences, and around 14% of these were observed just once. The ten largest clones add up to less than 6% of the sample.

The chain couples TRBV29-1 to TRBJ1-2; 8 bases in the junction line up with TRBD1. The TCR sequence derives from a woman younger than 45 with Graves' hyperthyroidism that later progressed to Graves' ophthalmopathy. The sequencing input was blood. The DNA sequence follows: TGCAGCGCCAAACAGGGGGACTATGGCTACACCTTC. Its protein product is CSAKQGDYGYTF.